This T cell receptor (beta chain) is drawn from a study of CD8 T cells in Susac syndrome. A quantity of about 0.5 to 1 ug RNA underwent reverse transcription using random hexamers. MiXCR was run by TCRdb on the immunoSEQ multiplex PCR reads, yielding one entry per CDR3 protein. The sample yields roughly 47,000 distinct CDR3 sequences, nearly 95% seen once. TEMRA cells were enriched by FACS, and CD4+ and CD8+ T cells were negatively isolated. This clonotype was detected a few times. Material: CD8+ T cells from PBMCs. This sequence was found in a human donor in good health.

CDR3: CASSVPAGGPKNIQYF. The CDR3 coding sequence is TGCGCCAGCAGCGTCCCGGCGGGAGGCCCCAAAAACATTCAGTACTTC. This chain links TRBV5-1 with TRBJ2-4; TRBD2 matches at 8 bases. The length of the CDR3 is 16 residues. The germline V gene encodes CDR1 SGHRS and CDR2 YFSETQ. J was trimmed by 2 bases and V by 4 bases; bases with no gene match: 8.